The 9 T cell receptor beta chains below all came from one sample that was sequenced in a study of shared clonotypes between healthy human individuals. Only in-frame clones appear in the TCRdb table, and some are missing; sequencing was by immunoSEQ multiplex PCR. The data show a few hundred thousand clones, 65% to 70% seen once. Material for sequencing was memory CD4+ T cells sorted from blood. Indicated subset: CD45RA-negative fraction. The receptors originated from a man between 25 and 39 years old in good health.

This clone was found a few times. This sequence joins TRBV18 and TRBJ1-3; D gene ambiguous. The CDR3 is 16 amino acids. CDR1 and CDR2 from the germline V gene are KGHSH and LQKENI. The V end was cut by 0 bases, the J end by 0 bases, with 9 bases between. CDR3 sequence reads: CASSPPRTVSGNTIYF. The CDR3 DNA reads TGTGCCAGCTCACCACCCAGGACCGTCTCTGGAAACACCATATATTTT.

The chain links TRBV7-2 to TRBJ2-3; D is uncertain. CDR1 is SGHTA, CDR2 FQGNSA, per germline. This CDR3 spans 14 amino acids. V gave up 3 bases and J gave up 5 bases, with 12 bases separating them. CDR3 sequence reads: CASSLERLVDTQYF. The CDR3 nucleotides read TGTGCCAGCAGCTTGGAGCGCCTAGTAGATACGCAGTATTTT. Filled out from reference TRBV7-2 and TRBJ2-3, the complete variable domain reads GAGVSQSPSNKVTEKGKDVELRCDPISGHTALYWYRQSLGQGLEFLIYFQGNSAPDKSGLPSDRFSAERTGGSVSTLTIQRTQQEDSAVYLCASSLERLVDTQYFGPGTRLTVL.

This clone was observed a few times. The V gene is TRBV11-2, the J gene TRBJ2-7, with TRBD2 matching over 12 bases. CDR1 and CDR2 (germline): SGHAT, FQNNGV. J gave up 5 bases and V 4 bases, and 6 bases lay outside the gene matches. There are 15 residues in the CDR3. The CDR3 DNA reads TGTGCCAGCAGCTCGAAGACTAGCGGGAGAAACGAGCAGTACTTC. Translating it yields CASSSKTSGRNEQYF.

V usage is TRBV28 and J usage is TRBJ2-7; TRBD1 or TRBD2 may be the D gene (5 bases each). Per the germline V gene, CDR1 is MDHEN and CDR2 is SYDVKM. The CDR3 covers 14 residues. V was pared by 5 bases and J by 5 bases, with 16 bases between. The CDR3 region is CASSPPGPIHEQYF. The DNA for the CDR3 is TGTGCCAGCAGTCCACCGGGACCGATCCACGAGCAGTACTTC.

This clone was seen a single time. The gene calls are TRBV28 and TRBJ2-1; TRBD2 agrees at 7 bases. This CDR3 region has 17 residues. CDR1 is MDHEN and CDR2 is SYDVKM in the germline V gene. The ends lost 4 bases at V and 0 bases at J; junction bases unmatched: 9. Here the CDR3 DNA reads TGTGCCAGCAGTTCCCTAATTAGCGGGTTCTCCTACAATGAGCAGTTCTTC. Translating it yields CASSSLISGFSYNEQFF.

The chain carries TRBV5-1 and TRBJ2-5; D possibly uses TRBD1 or TRBD2 (6 bases each). The CDR3 spans 14 residues. V shed 0 bases and J shed 4 bases, with 10 bases lying between them. The germline gives CDR1 SGHRS, CDR2 YFSETQ. The CDR3 region is CASSLARGGETQYF. The CDR3 DNA sequence: TGCGCCAGCAGCTTGGCCAGGGGAGGAGAGACCCAGTACTTC.

This clone was picked up a small number of times. The chain recombines TRBV7-9 with TRBJ2-2; D perhaps matches TRBD2 (6 bases). Looked up from germline, CDR1 is SEHNR and CDR2 is FQNEAQ (reference sequence). The CDR3 length is 16 residues. Between the trimmed V and J ends, which lost 3 bases and 0 bases, there was a span of 11 bases. The CDR3 nucleotides read TGTGCCAGCAGCTTTAGGCGGGGACCGAACACCGGGGAGCTGTTTTTT. It encodes CASSFRRGPNTGELFF.

Written as DNA, the CDR3 is TGTGCCAGCAGCTTAGGGTTTGGGAGCACAGATACGCAGTATTTT. Protein: CASSLGFGSTDTQYF. The gene calls are TRBV7-9 and TRBJ2-3; D is uncertain. Germline V gene lookup returns CDR1 SEHNR and CDR2 FQNEAQ (reference sequence). Trimming stripped 1 base from V and 0 bases from J, with 8 bases between. CDR3 length: 15 residues.

This chain uses TRBV19 with TRBJ1-1, with 12 nucleotides matching TRBD1. V was pared by 7 bases and J by 1 base, with 10 bases of the junction left unmatched. The length of the CDR3 is 17 residues. The germline V gene has CDR1 LNHDA and CDR2 SQIVND (reference sequence). The CDR3 spells CASMNPRDRGPNTEAFF. The DNA for the CDR3 is TGTGCCAGTATGAACCCCCGGGACAGGGGGCCGAACACTGAAGCTTTCTTT.